This TCR beta chain came from a study of shared T cell receptors in the human thymus. The data were produced by immunoSEQ multiplex PCR, yet TCRdb's version contains in-frame clones alone and is incomplete. The sample yields around 730,000 clones, approximately 83% seen once. This CDR3 has 16 residues. The V and J ends lost 4 bases and 0 bases respectively, with 13 bases between them. CDR1 and CDR2 (germline): SGHRS, YFSETQ. The data were also submitted as part of a second study, on human thymus T cells. From that report: Among unrelated individuals, related research reported thymic repertoires that overlapped highly.

The receptor was derived from a girl younger than two with a congenital heart defect. The sequenced sample consisted of thymocytes. This chain joins TRBV5-1 and TRBJ1-4; D may be TRBD1 (5 bases). CDR3 DNA sequence: TGCGCCAGCAGCCCAGGACACCCTGCAACTAATGAAAAACTGTTTTTT. This codes for CASSPGHPATNEKLFF.